Each of the 19 T cell receptor beta chains below was sequenced from the same sample in a study of long-term antiretroviral therapy in people with HIV. Investigators performed immunoSEQ version v3.0 at survey level. Some clones are missing from TCRdb's copy, which holds only in-frame ones; the method was immunoSEQ multiplex PCR. This sample has around 30,000 clones, with about three quarters found just once. The material was unsorted PBMCs, obtained 1.5 years before starting antiretroviral therapy. Receptor source: a young man with HIV.

This clone turned up a few times. The chain combines TRBV9 with TRBJ1-1, with D hard to call. This CDR3 contains 11 residues. Per the germline V gene, CDR1 is SGDLS and CDR2 is YYNGEE. V was trimmed by 4 bases and J by 11 bases, leaving 12 bases between them. CDR3 coding DNA: TGTGCCAGCAGCCCGTTTCCCTACGCTTTCTTT. Translated, it gives CASSPFPYAFF.

The gene calls are TRBV5-1 and TRBJ2-3, with D maybe TRBD1 (6 bases). The CDR3 runs to 16 residues. Between the trimmed V and J ends, which lost 4 bases and 2 bases, there was a span of 17 bases. Germline V CDR1 and CDR2: SGHRS, YFSETQ. The CDR3 DNA is TGCGCCAGCAGCCTGACATATACAGGGTCCACAGATACGCAGTATTTT. Amino acid sequence: CASSLTYTGSTDTQYF. Full variable domain (missing parts from reference TRBV5-1 and TRBJ2-3): KAGVTQTPRYLIKTRGQQVTLSCSPISGHRSVSWYQQTPGQGLQFLFEYFSETQRNKGNFPGRFSGRQFSNSRSEMNVSTLELGDSALYLCASSLTYTGSTDTQYFGPGTRLTVL.

DNA for the CDR3: TGTGCCAAAGGGGGGGGAGCCCGTTGCTACAATGAGCAGTTCTTC. Its translation: CAKGGGARCYNEQFF. The chain recombines TRBV27 with TRBJ2-1; a possible D gene is TRBD2 (7 bases). The germline CDR1 and CDR2 sequences are MNHEY and SMNVEV (reference sequence). CDR3 size: 15 residues. V lost 10 bases and J 3 bases, leaving 19 bases between the germline ends.

The chain combines TRBV19 with TRBJ1-1; 9 nucleotides match TRBD1. This CDR3 contains 16 residues. Trimming removed 6 bases from V and 3 bases from J; junction bases left unmatched: 11. The germline V gene encodes CDR1 LNHDA and CDR2 SQIVND (reference sequence). This chain's CDR3 is CASREDRGTAHTEAFF. CDR3 sequence (DNA): TGTGCCAGTAGGGAGGACAGGGGAACAGCGCACACTGAAGCTTTCTTT. The entire variable domain, with the rest obtained from reference TRBV19 and TRBJ1-1, is as follows: DGGITQSPKYLFRKEGQNVTLSCEQNLNHDAMYWYRQDPGQGLRLIYYSQIVNDFQKGDIAEGYSVSREKKESFPLTVTSAQKNPTAFYLCASREDRGTAHTEAFFGQGTRLTVV.

This chain uses TRBV7-9 with TRBJ2-5; D remains unclear. V dropped 1 base and J dropped 5 bases, with 11 bases sitting between them. CDR3 length equals 14 residues. The germline V gene encodes CDR1 SEHNR and CDR2 FQNEAQ (reference sequence). CDR3 coding DNA: TGTGCCAGCAGCTTAGAAGGAGCGACGGAGACCCAGTACTTC. This encodes CASSLEGATETQYF.

V usage is TRBV6-4 and J usage is TRBJ2-1; TRBD1 aligns across 7 bases. CDR3 length: 18 residues. Per germline, CDR1 MRHNA and CDR2 SNTAGT. J gave up 2 bases and V 0 bases, and 10 bases lay outside the gene matches. CDR3 sequence: CASSDSYAPTGPYNEQFF. CDR3 coding DNA: TGTGCCAGCAGTGACTCGTACGCCCCGACAGGGCCCTACAATGAGCAGTTCTTC.

The chain links TRBV30 to TRBJ2-2; 11 nucleotides align to TRBD2. There are 23 residues in the CDR3. J lost 5 bases, V lost 8 bases, and 34 bases had no gene match. CDR1 and CDR2 (germline): GTSNPN, SVGIG (reference sequence). CDR3 bases: TGTGCCGGCGGTGGGACATACGAATGGGAATTACTAGCGGGAGAGTTTGGGACCGGGGAGCTGTTTTTT. Protein sequence: CAGGGTYEWELLAGEFGTGELFF.

CDR3 DNA: TGTGCCAGCAGCCAAGATCTAAAGAATCAGCCCCAGCATTTT. Translation gives CASSQDLKNQPQHF. The genes are TRBV4-2 and TRBJ1-5, with D uncertain. Germline loops: CDR1 LGHNA, CDR2 YNFKEQ. There are 14 residues in the CDR3. The ends were cut back, 0 bases at V and 4 bases at J, with 7 bases in the middle.

The V and J genes are TRBV29-1 and TRBJ2-7, with 8 bases lining up with TRBD2. In germline, CDR1 is SQVTM, CDR2 ANQGSEA. The ends lost 6 bases at V and 3 bases at J; junction bases unmatched: 22. This CDR3 comprises 18 residues. CDR3 DNA: TGCAGCGTCATCCAGCCGGGGGGGATTGCGGGTTCCGACTACGAGCAGTACTTC. Protein: CSVIQPGGIAGSDYEQYF.

The chain recombines TRBV12-5 with TRBJ1-5; a possible D gene is TRBD1 (6 bases). Looked up from germline, CDR1 is LGHNT and CDR2 is FRNRAP. CDR3 length: 14 amino acids. V dropped 1 base and J dropped 4 bases, with 8 bases sitting between them. Written as DNA, the CDR3 is TGTGCTAGTGGTTTGGAGGGGGGAAATCAGCCCCAGCATTTT. Protein: CASGLEGGNQPQHF.

V is TRBV7-3 and J is TRBJ1-2; no firm D call. This CDR3 comprises 13 residues. CDR1 is SGHTA, CDR2 FQGTGA, per germline. V dropped 8 bases and J dropped 5 bases, with 15 bases sitting between them. CDR3 DNA: TGTGCCAGCTATAGAGGGTGGATTTATGGCTACACCTTC. This encodes CASYRGWIYGYTF.

This chain connects TRBV27 to TRBJ1-2, with D maybe TRBD1 (6 bases). CDR1 is MNHEY and CDR2 is SMNVEV in the germline V gene (reference sequence). V lost 2 bases and J lost 1, with 14 bases in between. The CDR3 extends over 16 amino acids. The CDR3 bases are TGTGCCAGCAGTTTAACAGGGTGGCTTAGTAACTATGGCTACACCTTC. This encodes CASSLTGWLSNYGYTF.

J is TRBJ2-7 and V is TRBV4-3; D is perhaps TRBD1 (6 bases). Germline CDR1 is LGHNA and CDR2 is YSLEER. V was shortened by 4 bases and J by 3 bases, with 13 bases between the two germline ends. The CDR3 has 14 amino acids. CDR3: CASSPGHRRYEQYF. CDR3 nucleotides: TGCGCCAGCAGCCCGGGACACCGTCGCTACGAGCAGTACTTC.

The table lists this clone with a count of one. The chain couples TRBV5-1 to TRBJ1-1; 7 bases map to TRBD1. V gave up 4 bases and J gave up 4 bases; unmatched junction bases: 13. Germline V gene sequence: CDR1 SGHRS, CDR2 YFSETQ. There are 16 residues in the CDR3. The CDR3 bases are TGCGCCAGCAGCCCCTGGCAGGGGGTACAGGGCACTGAAGCTTTCTTT. Protein sequence: CASSPWQGVQGTEAFF.

The chain recombines TRBV19 with TRBJ2-2; D remains unclear. This CDR3 region has 14 residues. Trimming removed 1 base from V and 7 bases from J, with 10 bases in between. Looked up from germline, CDR1 is LNHDA and CDR2 is SQIVND (reference sequence). The CDR3: CASSIVGTNGELFF. In nucleotides, the CDR3 is TGTGCCAGTAGTATAGTTGGAACAAACGGGGAGCTGTTTTTT.

A single count supports this clone. The chain employs TRBV7-9 and TRBJ2-3; D unresolved. V shed 4 bases and J shed 4 bases, with 3 bases lying between them. The germline gives CDR1 SEHNR, CDR2 FQNEAQ (reference sequence). This CDR3 spans 11 amino acids. CDR3 loop: CASSSPDTQYF. The CDR3 region has the DNA TGTGCCAGCAGCTCCCCAGATACGCAGTATTTT. Filled out from reference TRBV7-9 and TRBJ2-3, the complete variable domain reads DTGVSQNPRHKITKRGQNVTFRCDPISEHNRLYWYRQTLGQGPEFLTYFQNEAQLEKSRLLSDRFSAERPKGSFSTLEIQRTEQGDSAMYLCASSSPDTQYFGPGTRLTVL.

V gene TRBV18 combines with J gene TRBJ1-4, with 8 bases fitting TRBD1. The CDR3 loop spans 16 amino acids. Germline V CDR1 and CDR2: KGHSH, LQKENI. V shed 3 bases and J 3 bases; nucleotides not matched to a gene: 6. CDR3: CASSPFQGAPNEKLFF. The CDR3 nucleotides are TGTGCCAGCTCACCTTTCCAGGGGGCGCCTAATGAAAAACTGTTTTTT.

This clone was observed a single time. The chain combines TRBV14 with TRBJ2-3; D uncertain. This CDR3 has 14 amino acids. V was clipped by 1 base and J by 1 base, with 6 bases between them. Germline V gene lookup returns CDR1 SGHDN and CDR2 FVKESK. CDR3 DNA sequence: TGTGCCAGCAGCCAAGGGGTCGGCACAGATACGCAGTATTTT. It is translated as CASSQGVGTDTQYF. The full variable domain, rest sourced from reference TRBV14 and TRBJ2-3, is EAGVTQFPSHSVIEKGQTVTLRCDPISGHDNLYWYRRVMGKEIKFLLHFVKESKQDESGMPNNRFLAERTGGTYSTLKVQPAELEDSGVYFCASSQGVGTDTQYFGPGTRLTVL.

The gene calls are TRBV19 and TRBJ2-2, with 7 bases matching TRBD1. The CDR3 consists of 15 residues. CDR1 and CDR2 (germline): LNHDA, SQIVND (reference sequence). The junction had 11 bases not matched to a gene; V was cut back by 7 bases and J by 6 bases. CDR3 residues: CASIPGTASAGELFF. Written as DNA, the CDR3 is TGTGCCAGTATCCCCGGGACAGCGTCCGCCGGGGAGCTGTTTTTT.